The 9 T cell receptor beta chains below were found in one sample sequenced in a study of beta chain features in type 1 diabetes. Sequencing targeted expressed TCRB transcripts, as all isolated RNA had been reverse transcribed. Produced via immunoSEQ multiplex PCR; TCRdb's table is partial and in-frame only. The sample has fewer than 900,000 clones; 17% are singletons. The sample was naive CD4+ T cells from blood. Receptors originate from a woman under 30 in good health.

The gene calls are TRBV7-9 and TRBJ1-1; D is uncertain. Trimming took off 5 bases at V and 0 bases at J, with 13 bases between the two ends. Germline V CDR1 and CDR2: SEHNR, FQNEAQ (reference sequence). The CDR3 totals 15 residues. CDR3 bases: TGTGCCAGCAGCCAAGACCCCTGGATGAACACTGAAGCTTTCTTT. It translates to CASSQDPWMNTEAFF.

The CDR3 DNA reads TGTGCCAGCAGCCCCCTATTAGGGGGACAAGAGACCCAGTACTTC. Protein product: CASSPLLGGQETQYF. The rearrangement uses TRBV28 and TRBJ2-5; a possible D gene is TRBD1 (6 bases). The V and J ends lost 6 bases and 2 bases respectively, with 16 bases between them. Germline V gene lookup returns CDR1 MDHEN and CDR2 SYDVKM. The CDR3 loop spans 15 amino acids.

This rearrangement joins TRBV6-5 to TRBJ2-7; no clear D. CDR3 size: 12 residues. Germline lookup yields CDR1 MNHEY and CDR2 SVGAGI. The V and J ends lost 6 bases and 1 base respectively, with 7 bases between them. The CDR3 is CASRARSYEQYF. CDR3 nucleotides: TGTGCCAGCAGGGCCCGGTCCTACGAGCAGTACTTC.

The genes are TRBV11-1 and TRBJ2-1; 7 bases agree with TRBD1. The CDR3 is 14 amino acids. The trim removed 5 bases at V and 7 bases at J, leaving 8 bases unmatched. Germline CDR1 and CDR2: SGHAT and FQDESV (reference sequence). CDR3: CASSLMTGKNEQFF. CDR3 DNA: TGTGCCAGCAGCCTTATGACAGGGAAGAATGAGCAGTTCTTC.

With regard to this clone: Given a much more abundant clone one base away, this may be a read error. The same CDR3 can be traced to other DNA sequences in this sample. The rearrangement uses TRBV5-6 and TRBJ2-3, with no clear D. The CDR3 runs 12 residues. Trimming pared 0 bases from V and 4 bases from J, leaving 3 bases between. Germline CDR1 and CDR2: SGHDT and YYEEEE. The CDR3 here is CASSLVADTQYF. In DNA, the CDR3 is TGTGCCAGCAGCTTGGTTGCAGATACGCAGTATTTT.

The chain couples TRBV10-3 to TRBJ1-2, with D tentatively TRBD1 (6 bases). The CDR3 is made up of 16 amino acids. Trimming removed 6 bases at V and 2 bases at J, with 19 bases between. Per germline, CDR1 ENHRY and CDR2 SYGVKD. The CDR3 DNA reads as TGTGCCATCAGATCCTCCGACAGGCGGTTCAACTATGGCTACACCTTC. Amino acids: CAIRSSDRRFNYGYTF.

The table lists this clone with a few counts. J is TRBJ2-5 and V is TRBV7-3; D is perhaps TRBD1 (5 bases). Trimming removed 3 bases from V and 4 bases from J, with 9 bases in between. Germline V lookup: CDR1 SGHTA, CDR2 FQGTGA. The CDR3 runs 13 residues. This CDR3 is CASSFGARETQYF. The DNA for the CDR3 is TGTGCCAGCAGCTTTGGGGCGAGAGAGACCCAGTACTTC.

This clone has just a few counts. The sample has other DNA sequences that encode this CDR3 too. The rearrangement links TRBV10-3 to TRBJ2-7, with D uncertain. Germline V CDR1 and CDR2: ENHRY, SYGVKD. The CDR3 covers 12 residues. Trimming removed 8 bases at V and 1 base at J, with 9 bases between. The CDR3 coding sequence is TGTGCCATCTCCGCCGATTCCTACGAGCAGTACTTC. Amino acids: CAISADSYEQYF.

This chain joins TRBV6-6 and TRBJ2-1; D remains ambiguous. Trimming shortened V by 2 bases and J by 3 bases, and 8 bases separated the two germline ends. CDR1 MNHNY and CDR2 SVGAGI come from the germline V gene (reference sequence). CDR3 length: 14 residues. CDR3 sequence reads: CASSYRAGYNEQFF. DNA for the CDR3: TGTGCCAGCAGTTACAGGGCAGGCTACAATGAGCAGTTCTTC.